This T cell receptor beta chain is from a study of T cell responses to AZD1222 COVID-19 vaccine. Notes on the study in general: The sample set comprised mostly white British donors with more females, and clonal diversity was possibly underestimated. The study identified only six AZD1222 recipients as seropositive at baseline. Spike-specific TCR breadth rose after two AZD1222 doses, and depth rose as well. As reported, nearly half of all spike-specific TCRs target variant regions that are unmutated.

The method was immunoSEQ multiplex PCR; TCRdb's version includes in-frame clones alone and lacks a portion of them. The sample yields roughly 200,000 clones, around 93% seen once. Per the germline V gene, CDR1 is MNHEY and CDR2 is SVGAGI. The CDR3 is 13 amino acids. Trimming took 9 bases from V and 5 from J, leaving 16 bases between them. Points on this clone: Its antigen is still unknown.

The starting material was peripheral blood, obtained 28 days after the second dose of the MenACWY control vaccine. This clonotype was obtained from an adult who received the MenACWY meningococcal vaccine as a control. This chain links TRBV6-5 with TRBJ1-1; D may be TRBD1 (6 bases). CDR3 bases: TGTGCCAGTCATCAGGGAAGGGGGACTGAAGCTTTCTTT. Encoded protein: CASHQGRGTEAFF.